The source of this T cell receptor beta chain is a study of esophageal squamous cell carcinoma tumors (TCRdb year 2021). Background on the whole study: Principal component analysis with K-means clustering of immunohistochemical values for T-cell and checkpoint markers was used to divide patients into immuno relation high and low groups. TCR sequencing was performed on ten or so patients, consisting of five randomly selected high immuno relation cases and five background-matched low immuno relation cases. The approximately 9 cases yielded roughly 1,700,000 total TCRalpha reads and 1 million to 1.3 million total TCRbeta reads, of which about 30,000 and 38,000, respectively, were unique. The wider cohort comprised about 52 surgically treated esophageal squamous cell carcinoma patients in Japan, with approximately 21 high and around 30 low immuno relation cases. The goal of the study was to evaluate both the diversity of the TCR repertoire and the shared TCR repertoires of T cells inside the tumor environment of esophageal squamous cell carcinoma.

This clonotype was recorded a few times. Its antigen is currently not known. One base away there is no much larger clone; base qualities are not given. Libraries were constructed by 5' RACE. PCR with KAPA HiFi used TCRalpha or TCRbeta constant-region primers plus a P20EA primer, followed by nested second PCR with CA2 or CB2. Amplification of TCR genes was performed by unbiased adaptor ligation RT-PCR, in which reverse transcription was carried out with Superscript III and a polyT18-containing BSL-18E primer. After second-strand synthesis and blunting, the P10EA/P20EA adaptor was ligated to the cDNA 5' end, followed by NotI digestion. For both the first and second PCRs, approximately 21 cycles of 98 degrees C for 20 s, 65 degrees C for 30 s and 72 degrees C for 1 min were run. Amplicons were indexed with the Nextera XT Index kit v2 Set A, pooled in equimolar amounts and quantified on a Qubit 2.0 Fluorometer. For sequencing, the Illumina MiSeq platform generated 2x300 bp paired-end reads. The paper's processing steps were these. V and J genes were assigned to reads on the basis of highest identity to IMGT reference sequences using Repertoire Genesis software ver.1.0. CDR3 was defined as the region from Cys104 to Phe118 plus Gly119 and was translated, and unique sequence reads were defined by distinct V, J and CDR3 amino acids. Shared V|J combinations were selected when significance was reached in both a Fisher's exact test in edgeR and a Mann Whitney U test. Repertoire dissimilarity index was computed with the R rdi package after removing singletons and bootstrapping 500 repertoire combinations. The public reads were reprocessed in TCRdb via fastp at Q25 and MiXCR, keeping in-frame beta chains. Rows are combined by CDR3 protein, so each entry shows the most common genes and DNA. TCRdb, not the original authors, processed these V and J calls. This sample gives around 1,200 distinct CDR3 sequences in total; about an eighth of them show up just once. The ten top clones hold approximately 30% of the sample.

V is trimmed back by 5 bases and J by 2 bases, and the junction contains 4 bases that no gene match accounts for. From a lookup of the germline V gene (reference sequence), CDR1 and CDR2 are LNHDA and SQIVND. Spanning cysteine to phenylalanine, the CDR3 consists of 14 amino acids. The read is trimmed to its CDR3 DNA, 42 bases read in frame from base 1. The investigation overall reported the following: Of the 10 cases, three showed one dominant TCRalpha VJ recombination along with apparently reduced TCRalpha diversity. Because TCRalphabeta repertoire variation was large, shared V|J recombination candidates may have been selected by chance. The high immuno relation group had higher significant repertoire counts, although the two groups did not differ in total TCR repertoire counts. Only a few cases were included in the TCR repertoire analysis, and no investigation at the CDR3 clonotype level was carried out. Just over 26 TRAV|TRAJ and more than 20 TRBV|TRBJ combinations, including TRAV13-1|TRAJ22 and TRBV7-9|TRBJ2-7, appeared to be shared among high immuno relation cases. Since the TCRalpha and TCRbeta chains were sequenced separately, neither the chain pairing nor the recognized antigens could be determined.

Patients who received neoadjuvant chemotherapy or who lacked clinical information were excluded from enrollment. The TCR-sequenced cases shown were male and underwent subtotal esophagectomy with 2- or 3-field lymphadenectomy. RNA was isolated from bulk tumor tissue sections using a Qiagen AllPrep kit, and no T-cell sorting was performed. Until RNA extraction, small sections of tumor tissue removed at surgery were kept in RNAlater reagent at -80 degrees C. The chain was built from TRBV19 and TRBJ1-2; TRBD1 lines up with 8 middle nucleotides. The sequence was collected from a man aged 45-79 years with esophageal squamous cell carcinoma. Sequenced: tumor tissue. The nucleotide sequence reads as follows: TGTGCCAGTAGTGTGACAGGGGTAAACTATGGCTACACCTTC. Translated, it reads CASSVTGVNYGYTF.